Below, 12 T cell receptor beta chains from the same sample are listed, as sequenced in a study of brain T cells in children with intractable seizures (dated by TCRdb to the early 2020s). The time point label of this sample denotes: resected brain tissue, or blood drawn just prior to surgery. Library preparation employed the immunoSEQ multiplex PCR assay. TCRdb's version of the immuneACCESS table is confined to in-frame rearrangements and falls short of the full clone set. An unresolved V gene accounts for under half of the shortfall where checked; the remainder is of unknown origin. The sample table holds over 95,000 clones, of which 94% were seen once. In total, the top ten clones hold about 4% of the sample. The input for sequencing was peripheral blood, taken at surgery. The receptor set was obtained from a boy in the first two years of life with hemimegalencephaly and intractable seizures.

The chain joins TRBV7-2 to TRBJ2-1, with D perhaps TRBD2 (5 bases). V was pared by 1 base and J by 7 bases, with 14 bases between. The CDR3 runs to 15 residues. The germline gives CDR1 SGHTA, CDR2 FQGNSA. In DNA form, the CDR3 reads TGTGCCAGCAGCTTAGTGACCTCCGGCGGGAATGAGCAGTTCTTC. It is translated as CASSLVTSGGNEQFF.

The CDR3 DNA is TGTGCCAGTAGTCTCGGGGGGGGAGCATCGGCCGGTGGGGCTGATGAGCAGTTCTTC. It specifies CASSLGGGASAGGADEQFF. V is TRBV19 and J is TRBJ2-1, with TRBD2 matching 8 bases. The CDR3 is 19 residues long. CDR1 and CDR2 from the germline V gene are LNHDA and SQIVND (reference sequence). J was trimmed by 8 bases and V by 5 bases; bases with no gene match: 23.

This chain connects TRBV5-5 to TRBJ1-1, with D hard to call. The V end was cut by 2 bases, the J end by 0 bases, with 8 bases between. Looked up from germline, CDR1 is SGHKS and CDR2 is YYEKEE (reference sequence). This CDR3 comprises 14 residues. The CDR3 DNA sequence: TGTGCCAGCAGCTTCGACGCGGTGAACACTGAAGCTTTCTTT. This encodes CASSFDAVNTEAFF.

Worth noting for this clone: Other DNA sequences in the same sample also yield this CDR3. The V and J genes are TRBV15 and TRBJ2-1; no clear D gene. The length of the CDR3 is 14 residues. Trimming removed 1 base from V and 0 bases from J, with 4 bases in between. The germline V gene has CDR1 LNHNV and CDR2 YYDKDF (reference sequence). The CDR3 sequence: CATSRGGSYNEQFF. DNA of the CDR3: TGTGCCACCAGCAGAGGGGGCTCCTACAATGAGCAGTTCTTC.

This clone was detected once. CDR3: CASSPLLETQYF. The CDR3 DNA reads TGTGCCAGCAGTCCCCTCCTGGAGACCCAGTACTTC. The chain couples TRBV12-3 or TRBV12-4 to TRBJ2-5; D remains unclear. V dropped 5 bases and J dropped 5 bases, with 9 bases sitting between them. This CDR3 comprises 12 residues.

The chain couples TRBV28 to TRBJ1-4; perhaps TRBD1 as D (6 bases). This CDR3 region has 16 residues. Trimming left V 1 base short and J 7 bases short, with 16 bases between. CDR1 MDHEN and CDR2 SYDVKM come from the germline V gene. DNA of the CDR3: TGTGCCAGCAGTTTATTACCGGGACACCGCCTTGAAAAACTGTTTTTT. It specifies CASSLLPGHRLEKLFF.

The chain has TRBV6-5 and TRBJ2-7, with TRBD1 identical over 8 bases. V lost 6 bases and J lost 2; bases outside the gene matches: 6. This CDR3 has 14 amino acids. Germline loops: CDR1 MNHEY, CDR2 SVGAGI. The CDR3 DNA reads as TGTGCCAGCAGAGTTGGACAGGGAACCTACGAGCAGTACTTC. This translates into CASRVGQGTYEQYF.

The J gene is TRBJ2-1, the V gene TRBV27; TRBD2 agrees at 12 bases. CDR3 size: 13 residues. In germline, CDR1 is MNHEY, CDR2 SMNVEV (reference sequence). J was trimmed by 8 bases and V by 10 bases; bases with no gene match: 6. The CDR3 here is CAIRLAGADEQFF. For the CDR3, the DNA is TGTGCCATCCGACTAGCGGGAGCCGATGAGCAGTTCTTC.

V is TRBV4-2 and J is TRBJ1-4, with 8 bases identical to TRBD1. Per germline, CDR1 LGHNA and CDR2 YNFKEQ. V gave up 4 bases and J gave up 6 bases; unmatched junction bases: 4. The CDR3 loop spans 14 amino acids. In nucleotides, the CDR3 is TGTGCCAGCAGCCCTCGACAGGGGCATGAAAAACTGTTTTTT. Translating gives CASSPRQGHEKLFF.

The chain combines TRBV18 with TRBJ2-5; D is ambiguous. CDR3 size: 13 residues. Trimming removed 3 bases at V and 1 base at J, with 6 bases between. The germline V gene encodes CDR1 KGHSH and CDR2 LQKENI. As DNA, the CDR3 is TGTGCCAGCTCACCCGGACGCCAAGAGACCCAGTACTTC. It codes for CASSPGRQETQYF.

Regarding this clone: The same CDR3 arises from other DNA sequences in this sample as well. V and J are TRBV15 and TRBJ2-5; D gene uncertain. The germline V gene has CDR1 LNHNV and CDR2 YYDKDF (reference sequence). V gave up 3 bases and J gave up 2 bases, with 4 bases separating them. The CDR3 consists of 12 residues. CDR3 residues: CATSRDQETQYF. In DNA, the CDR3 is TGTGCCACCAGCAGGGATCAAGAGACCCAGTACTTC.

The rearrangement uses TRBV6-1 and TRBJ2-5; D unresolved. The V gene's germline CDR1 is MNHNS and CDR2 SASEGT. V was trimmed by 1 base and J by 5 bases, leaving 11 bases between them. The CDR3 is 14 amino acids. This CDR3 reads CASSEGKGVETQYF. The CDR3 nucleotides are TGTGCCAGCAGTGAAGGGAAGGGCGTGGAGACCCAGTACTTC.